The rows below give T cell receptor beta chains drawn from one sample of a study of blood T cell repertoires in COVID-19. Measured with immunoSEQ multiplex PCR; TCRdb has only the in-frame clones, and not every one. The sample shows 150,000 to 200,000 clones, about four fifths of them seen only once. The source material was PBMCs or T cells enriched from blood (not recorded which). The receptors were gathered from a man aged 45 to 65 who had recovered from COVID-19. Each CDR3 is given with its conserved first and last residue. A D gene is named only where the DNA matches it firmly.

v_gene: TRBV23-1
d_gene: TRBD1
len: 14
j_gene: TRBJ2-7
CDR3nt: TGCGCCAGCAGCCGGGACAGGCGGTTGGGCGAGCAGTACTTC
CDR3aa: CASSRDRRLGEQYF

v_gene: TRBV7-3
d_gene: -
len: 15
j_gene: TRBJ2-7
CDR3nt: TGTGCCAGCAGCTTATTCCCAGCTGACACGCACGAGCAGTACTTC
CDR3aa: CASSLFPADTHEQYF

v_gene: TRBV9
d_gene: -
len: 16
j_gene: TRBJ2-3
CDR3nt: TGTGCCAGCAGCAAGGAAGTGGGCAGTTACACAGATACGCAGTATTTT
CDR3aa: CASSKEVGSYTDTQYF

v_gene: TRBV5-6
d_gene: -
len: 15
j_gene: TRBJ2-7
CDR3nt: TGTGCCAGCAGCTTGCTTGTCAGGGATAAATACGAGCAGTACTTC
CDR3aa: CASSLLVRDKYEQYF

v_gene: TRBV30
d_gene: TRBD1
len: 14
j_gene: TRBJ1-5
CDR3nt: TGTGCCTGGAGTGTACAGGGGATCGGTCAGCCCCAGCATTTT
CDR3aa: CAWSVQGIGQPQHF

v_gene: TRBV11-3
d_gene: -
len: 13
j_gene: TRBJ2-5
CDR3nt: TGTGCCAGCAGCTTGGGCAGTCAAGAGACCCAGTACTTC
CDR3aa: CASSLGSQETQYF

v_gene: TRBV5-8
d_gene: TRBD1
len: 16
j_gene: TRBJ2-7
CDR3nt: TGTGCCAGCAGGGAGATGCTCAGGGACAGGGGGAACGAGCAGTACTTC
CDR3aa: CASREMLRDRGNEQYF

v_gene: TRBV11-2
d_gene: -
len: 14
j_gene: TRBJ2-7
CDR3nt: TGTGCCAGCAGCTTAGGAACAACTATTGGAGAGCAGTACTTC
CDR3aa: CASSLGTTIGEQYF

v_gene: TRBV28
d_gene: TRBD2
len: 17
j_gene: TRBJ2-3
CDR3nt: TGTGCCAGCAGTTTAAACACGCGGCGGGAGGATAAGGATACGCAGTATTTT
CDR3aa: CASSLNTRREDKDTQYF

v_gene: TRBV13
d_gene: -
len: 14
j_gene: TRBJ1-1
CDR3nt: TGTGCCAGCAGCTGGGTGGTGGGGAGGACTGAAGCTTTCTTT
CDR3aa: CASSWVVGRTEAFF

v_gene: TRBV5-6
d_gene: TRBD2
len: 16
j_gene: TRBJ2-3
CDR3nt: TGTGCCAGCAGCTTGCAAGCACCTAGCGGGGCAGATACGCAGTATTTT
CDR3aa: CASSLQAPSGADTQYF